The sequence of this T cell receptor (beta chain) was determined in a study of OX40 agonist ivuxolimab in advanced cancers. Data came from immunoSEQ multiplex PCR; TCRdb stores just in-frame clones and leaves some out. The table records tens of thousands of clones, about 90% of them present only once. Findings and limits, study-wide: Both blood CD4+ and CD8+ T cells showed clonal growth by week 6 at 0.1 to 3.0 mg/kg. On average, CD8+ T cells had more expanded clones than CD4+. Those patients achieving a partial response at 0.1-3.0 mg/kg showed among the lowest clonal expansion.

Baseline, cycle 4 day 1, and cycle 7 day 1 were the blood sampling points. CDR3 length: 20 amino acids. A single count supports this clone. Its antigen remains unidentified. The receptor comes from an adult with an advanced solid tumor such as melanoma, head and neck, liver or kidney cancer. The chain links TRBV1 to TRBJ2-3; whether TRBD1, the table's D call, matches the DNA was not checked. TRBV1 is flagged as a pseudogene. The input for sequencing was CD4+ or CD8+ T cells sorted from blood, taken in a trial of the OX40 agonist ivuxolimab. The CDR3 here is CTSSPHSAPSLDNRTDTQYF. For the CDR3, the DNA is TGCACCAGCAGCCCACATTCGGCCCCTTCGTTGGACAATCGCACAGATACGCAGTATTTT.